The 14 T cell receptor beta chains below were found in one sample sequenced in a study of response to subunit inactivated influenza vaccine. TCRdb redid the calling of the RT-PCR reads with MiXCR, one entry per CDR3 protein. This table has 860,000 or so distinct CDR3 sequences, around 21% appearing once. The sample was PBMCs from blood, taken 5 to 6 days after vaccination. Source of these receptors: a man between 45 and 60 years old who received an inactivated influenza vaccine.

This clonotype has just a few counts. The genes are TRBV21-1 and TRBJ1-3; the tabulated D call, TRBD1, remains unverified against the DNA. TRBV21-1 constitutes a pseudogene. The CDR3 runs to 15 residues. The CDR3 reads CASSKGAGTSHTIYF. Here the CDR3 DNA reads TGTGCCAGCAGCAAAGGGGCCGGGACATCTCACACCATATATTTT.

This clonotype was counted between two and nine times. The chain joins TRBV9 to TRBJ1-4, with D possibly TRBD1 on 6 matching bases. Trimming took 3 bases from V and 2 from J, leaving 14 bases between them. CDR1 SGDLS and CDR2 YYNGEE come from the germline V gene. CDR3 length: 16 amino acids. The CDR3 DNA reads as TGTGCCAGCAGCGAGACCCCGGGGGCCACTAATGAAAAACTGTTTTTT. As protein: CASSETPGATNEKLFF.

This clonotype was detected a few times. This chain uses TRBV20-1 with TRBJ2-1; D gene unclear. Per germline, CDR1 DFQATT and CDR2 SNEGSKA (reference sequence). This CDR3 is 12 amino acids long. V gave up 4 bases and J gave up 8 bases, with 12 bases separating them. CDR3 sequence: CSAILDRDEQFF. The CDR3 bases are TGCAGTGCTATCCTAGACCGCGATGAGCAGTTCTTC.

The rearrangement joins TRBV5-1 to TRBJ2-7; no clear D. Germline lookup yields CDR1 SGHRS and CDR2 YFSETQ. V gave up 3 bases and J gave up 3 bases, with 10 bases separating them. This CDR3 has 13 residues. CDR3 in amino acids: CASSSSHNYEQYF. DNA of the CDR3: TGCGCCAGCAGCTCGAGCCATAACTACGAGCAGTACTTC.

This clonotype was counted between two and nine times. The genes are TRBV12-3 or TRBV12-4 and TRBJ2-2, with 8 bases that match TRBD2. CDR3 size: 14 residues. J was trimmed by 8 bases and V by 3 bases; bases with no gene match: 5. The CDR3 DNA follows: TGTGCCAGCAGTTTGTCGGGGGGGATGGGGGAGCTGTTTTTT. It specifies CASSLSGGMGELFF.

This clonotype was seen a few times. The rearrangement links TRBV12-3 or TRBV12-4 to TRBJ2-3, with D tentatively TRBD2 (6 bases). This CDR3 is 15 amino acids long. V shed 3 bases and J shed 2 bases, with 12 bases lying between them. The CDR3 region has the DNA TGTGCCAGCAGTTTTGCGCGGGGCGACACAGATACGCAGTATTTT. It is translated as CASSFARGDTDTQYF.

This clonotype showed up just a few times. The CDR3 here is CASSPNLGQRYNEQFF. The CDR3 bases are TGTGCCAGCAGTCCCAACTTAGGACAGAGATACAATGAGCAGTTCTTC. The chain has TRBV12-3 or TRBV12-4 and TRBJ2-1, with D perhaps matching TRBD1 (6 bases). Trimming left V 5 bases short and J 4 bases short, with 18 bases between. The CDR3 runs to 16 residues.

This chain joins TRBV6-6 and TRBJ1-1, with D perhaps matching TRBD1 (5 bases). This CDR3 contains 12 residues. Germline V gene sequence: CDR1 MNHNY, CDR2 SVGAGI (reference sequence). V was clipped by 1 base and J by 10 bases, with 10 bases between them. This chain's CDR3 is CASSYYGAAAFF. As DNA, the CDR3 is TGTGCCAGCAGTTACTACGGGGCGGCAGCTTTCTTT.

This clonotype has a handful of counts. The chain uses TRBV12-3 or TRBV12-4 and TRBJ2-3; D might be TRBD2 (6 bases). The V and J ends lost 4 bases and 11 bases respectively, with 13 bases between them. This CDR3 has 12 residues. In DNA, the CDR3 is TGTGCCAGCAGTTCACCGGGACTCCTGCAGTATTTT. Its protein product is CASSSPGLLQYF.

The rearrangement joins TRBV5-1 to TRBJ1-4; TRBD1 aligns across 8 bases. V was clipped by 4 bases and J by 2 bases; unmatched bases: 4. The CDR3 spans 15 residues. CDR1 SGHRS and CDR2 YFSETQ come from the germline V gene. As DNA, the CDR3 is TGCGCCAGCAGCCCCGGACAGGGCACTAATGAAAAACTGTTTTTT. Protein: CASSPGQGTNEKLFF.

This clonotype was counted between two and nine times. This sequence joins TRBV6-1 and TRBJ1-5; D remains unclear. Germline-derived CDR1 and CDR2 are MNHNS and SASEGT. CDR3 size: 13 residues. V dropped 2 bases and J dropped 5 bases, with 7 bases sitting between them. This CDR3 is CASSEWRDQPQHF. The CDR3 nucleotides are TGTGCCAGCAGTGAATGGCGGGATCAGCCCCAGCATTTT.

In this sample, this clonotype turned up a few times. The V and J genes are TRBV4-2 and TRBJ2-1; D gene ambiguous. V gave up 0 bases and J gave up 8 bases, with 14 bases separating them. This CDR3 is built from 15 residues. CDR1 LGHNA and CDR2 YNFKEQ come from the germline V gene. In nucleotides, the CDR3 is TGTGCCAGCAGCCAAGATCGAGCGCCGTTGGATGAGCAGTTCTTC. This gives the protein CASSQDRAPLDEQFF.

This chain connects TRBV12-3 or TRBV12-4 to TRBJ1-1; D perhaps matches TRBD1 (6 bases). CDR3 length: 12 residues. Trimming took 4 bases from V and 8 from J, leaving 11 bases between them. The CDR3 coding sequence is TGTGCCAGCAGTTACGGGACACCAGAAGCTTTCTTT. Protein: CASSYGTPEAFF.

The chain employs TRBV9 and TRBJ2-7; 9 bases match TRBD1. The CDR3 has 17 residues. V gave up 5 bases and J gave up 5 bases; unmatched junction bases: 17. The germline CDR1 and CDR2 sequences are SGDLS and YYNGEE. The CDR3, as DNA: TGTGCCAGCAGTGCCAGTCATGGGACAGGGAATATCAACGAGCAGTACTTC. Residues: CASSASHGTGNINEQYF.